This T cell receptor (beta chain) is drawn from a study of blood T cell repertoires in COVID-19. Produced via immunoSEQ multiplex PCR; TCRdb's table is partial and in-frame only. The sample consists of approximately 400,000 clones, about four fifths of them appearing once. CDR1 and CDR2 from the germline V gene are SGHRS and YFSETQ. V shed 3 bases and J 1 base; nucleotides not matched to a gene: 8. CDR3 length equals 19 residues. The chain combines TRBV5-1 with TRBJ2-2; 14 positions agree with TRBD2. The receptor was isolated from a human donor with acute or convalescent COVID-19. The donor label of this sample is uncertain. Sequencing was carried out using peripheral blood. The CDR3 DNA reads TGCGCCAGCAGCTCCTGGACTAGCGGGGGGCCGATGAACACCGGGGAGCTGTTTTTT. Its protein product is CASSSWTSGGPMNTGELFF.